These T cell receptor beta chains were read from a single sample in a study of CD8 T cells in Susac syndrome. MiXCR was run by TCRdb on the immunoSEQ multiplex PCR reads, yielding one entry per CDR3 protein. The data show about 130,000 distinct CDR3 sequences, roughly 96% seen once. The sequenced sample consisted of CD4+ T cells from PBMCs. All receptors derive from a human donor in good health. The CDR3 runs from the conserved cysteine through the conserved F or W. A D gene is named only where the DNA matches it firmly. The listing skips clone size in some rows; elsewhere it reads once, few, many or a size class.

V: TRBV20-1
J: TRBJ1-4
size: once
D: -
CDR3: CSAPRGGNNEKLFF
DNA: TGCAGTGCCCCCCGCGGGGGAAATAATGAAAAACTGTTTTTT

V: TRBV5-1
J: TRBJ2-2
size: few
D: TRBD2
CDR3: CASSFEGLAAGELFF
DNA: TGCGCCAGCAGCTTCGAGGGACTAGCGGCCGGGGAGCTGTTTTTT

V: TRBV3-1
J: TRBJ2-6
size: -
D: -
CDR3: CASSQDRVTGANVLTF
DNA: TGTGCCAGCAGCCAAGATCGTGTTACTGGGGCCAACGTCCTGACTTTC

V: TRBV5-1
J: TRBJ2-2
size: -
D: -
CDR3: CASSLARGTGLTGELFF
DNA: TGCGCCAGCAGCTTGGCCAGGGGAACAGGTCTCACCGGGGAGCTGTTTTTT

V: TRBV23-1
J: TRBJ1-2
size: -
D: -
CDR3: CASSQTGDTYGYTF
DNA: TGCGCCAGCAGTCAAACCGGGGACACGTATGGCTACACCTTC

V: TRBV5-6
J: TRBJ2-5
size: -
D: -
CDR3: CASSDGPRSTGQETQYF
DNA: TGTGCCAGCAGCGACGGCCCCCGAAGTACGGGGCAAGAGACCCAGTACTTC

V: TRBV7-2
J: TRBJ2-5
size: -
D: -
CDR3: CASSFNHQETQYF
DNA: TGTGCCAGCAGCTTTAACCACCAAGAGACCCAGTACTTC

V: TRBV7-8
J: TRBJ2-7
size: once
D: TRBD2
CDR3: CASSPRTSVSYEQYF
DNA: TGTGCCAGCAGCCCTCGGACTAGCGTATCCTACGAGCAGTACTTC

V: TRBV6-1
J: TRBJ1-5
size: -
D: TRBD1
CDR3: CASSEGTGVINQPQHF
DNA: TGTGCCAGCAGTGAAGGGACAGGGGTGATCAATCAGCCCCAGCATTTT

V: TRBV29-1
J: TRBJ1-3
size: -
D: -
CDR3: CSVDQGLSSGNTIYF
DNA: TGCAGCGTTGATCAGGGTTTAAGCTCTGGAAACACCATATATTTT

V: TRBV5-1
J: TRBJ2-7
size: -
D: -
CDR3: CASSAGTDYYEQYF
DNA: TGCGCCAGCAGCGCGGGGACAGATTACTACGAGCAGTACTTC

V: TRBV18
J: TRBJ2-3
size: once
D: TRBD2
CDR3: CASSPSVTGGTQYF
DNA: TGTGCCAGCTCACCAAGTGTTACGGGAGGTACGCAGTATTTT

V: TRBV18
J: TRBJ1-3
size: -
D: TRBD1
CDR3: CASSPTTAPGQSSGNTIYF
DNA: TGTGCCAGCTCACCTACGACAGCACCGGGACAGAGCTCTGGAAACACCATATATTTT

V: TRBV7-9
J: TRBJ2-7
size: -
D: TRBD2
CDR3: CASSLTPGTSGTRTYEQYF
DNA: TGTGCCAGCAGCCTGACCCCCGGGACTAGCGGGACCCGAACCTACGAGCAGTACTTC

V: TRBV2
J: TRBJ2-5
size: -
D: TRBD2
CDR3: CASSVRTSGRQETQYF
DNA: TGTGCCAGCAGTGTCCGGACTAGCGGCCGCCAAGAGACCCAGTACTTC

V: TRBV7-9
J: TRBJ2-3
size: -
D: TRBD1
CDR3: CASSLVTGATTDTQYF
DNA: TGTGCCAGCAGCTTAGTAACAGGGGCGACCACAGATACGCAGTATTTT